The 31 T cell receptor beta chains in this list originate from one sample, sequenced in a study of blood T cell repertoires in COVID-19. Data came from immunoSEQ multiplex PCR; TCRdb stores just in-frame clones and leaves some out. In the table there are 250,000 to 350,000 clones, about 91% of which are singletons. Sequencing was carried out using PBMCs or T cells enriched from blood (not recorded which). All receptors come from a woman between 18 and 29 years old who had recovered from COVID-19.

The chain recombines TRBV14 with TRBJ2-7; 7 nucleotides line up with TRBD1. This CDR3 has 15 amino acids. Trimming removed 4 bases from V and 2 bases from J; junction bases left unmatched: 8. CDR1 and CDR2 (germline): SGHDN, FVKESK. CDR3 sequence reads: CASSRLTGRTYEQYF. The CDR3 nucleotides read TGTGCCAGCAGCCGACTGACAGGGCGGACCTACGAGCAGTACTTC.

This clone has just a few counts. The chain has TRBV6-4 and TRBJ1-2, with 9 bases aligning to TRBD1. Germline CDR1 and CDR2: MRHNA and SNTAGT. The CDR3 sequence is 16 residues long. V dropped 1 base and J dropped 7; count of bases not matched to a gene: 10. CDR3 in amino acids: CASSDYPRDRVRGYTF. CDR3 nucleotide sequence: TGTGCCAGCAGTGACTACCCCCGGGACAGGGTTCGTGGCTACACCTTC.

The chain links TRBV4-3 to TRBJ2-2; TRBD2 aligns across 8 bases. The CDR3 length is 17 residues. Germline V CDR1 and CDR2: LGHNA, YSLEER. J gave up 4 bases and V 2 bases, and 9 bases lay outside the gene matches. CDR3 DNA sequence: TGCGCCAGCAGCCAAAAACCGGGGGGGGTAGGCACCGGGGAGCTGTTTTTT. This codes for CASSQKPGGVGTGELFF.

The rearrangement joins TRBV4-2 to TRBJ2-7, with a weak D call TRBD2 (7 bases). The CDR3 loop spans 15 amino acids. Deletions cut 1 base from V and 3 bases from J, with 13 bases between. The germline V gene encodes CDR1 LGHNA and CDR2 YNFKEQ. CDR3 amino acids: CASSQGEGGIYEQYF. The CDR3 DNA reads as TGTGCCAGCAGCCAAGGGGAGGGGGGCATCTACGAGCAGTACTTC.

The chain couples TRBV3-1 (or the pseudogene TRBV3-2) to TRBJ2-2; D possibly corresponds to TRBD1 (5 bases). The CDR3 loop spans 17 amino acids. V was cut by 4 bases and J by 2 bases, with 17 bases left in between. Germline V CDR1 and CDR2: LGHDT, YNNKEL (reference sequence). CDR3 DNA sequence: TGTGCCAGCAGCCGAAGGGGCGGAAACGGAAACACCGGGGAGCTGTTTTTT. This codes for CASSRRGGNGNTGELFF.

V is TRBV5-1 and J is TRBJ2-7; 12 bases map to TRBD2. V was clipped by 4 bases and J by 2 bases; unmatched bases: 22. In germline, CDR1 is SGHRS, CDR2 YFSETQ. This CDR3 is 21 amino acids long. The CDR3 DNA sequence: TGCGCCAGCAGCCTGATCGGCCAACTAGCGGGGGGCTCAATAAACGCCTACGAGCAGTACTTC. It encodes CASSLIGQLAGGSINAYEQYF.

The chain couples TRBV4-1 to TRBJ2-5; 7 bases align to TRBD1. This CDR3 is 16 amino acids long. Germline CDR1 is MGHRA and CDR2 is YSYEKL. V was clipped by 2 bases and J by 0 bases; unmatched bases: 6. CDR3 region: CASSQPRTGNQETQYF. CDR3 DNA: TGCGCCAGCAGCCAACCTAGGACAGGCAACCAAGAGACCCAGTACTTC.

The V call is TRBV24-1, the J call TRBJ2-1; TRBD2 matches at 13 bases. The trim removed 6 bases at V and 8 bases at J, leaving 6 bases unmatched. CDR1 KGHDR and CDR2 SFDVKD come from the germline V gene. This CDR3 spans 15 amino acids. This CDR3 is CATSKGLAGWDEQFF. The CDR3, as DNA: TGTGCCACCAGTAAGGGACTAGCGGGATGGGATGAGCAGTTCTTC.

This clone occurred once. V and J are TRBV4-3 and TRBJ1-5, with a tentative D call TRBD1 (6 bases). The CDR3 is made up of 16 amino acids. Between the trimmed V and J ends, which lost 0 bases and 3 bases, there was a span of 12 bases. The germline V gene encodes CDR1 LGHNA and CDR2 YSLEER. The chain's CDR3 is CASSQDYRAYNQPQHF. The DNA for the CDR3 is TGCGCCAGCAGCCAAGATTACAGGGCTTACAATCAGCCCCAGCATTTT.

The chain recombines TRBV5-4 with TRBJ2-5, with TRBD1 matching over 10 bases. J gave up 5 bases and V 3 bases, and 4 bases lay outside the gene matches. Per germline, CDR1 SGHNT and CDR2 YYREEE (reference sequence). CDR3 size: 14 residues. CDR3 DNA sequence: TGTGCCAGCAGCTCAGGACAGGGGGACGAGACCCAGTACTTC. This sequence encodes CASSSGQGDETQYF.

The chain joins TRBV5-5 to TRBJ1-1; a possible D gene is TRBD1 (5 bases). Trimming cost V 2 bases and J 1 base, with 15 bases left between them. Germline CDR1 is SGHKS and CDR2 is YYEKEE (reference sequence). The CDR3 is 16 residues long. CDR3 sequence reads: CASSFRVGLGNTEAFF. In DNA, the CDR3 is TGTGCCAGCAGCTTCAGGGTAGGTCTAGGGAACACTGAAGCTTTCTTT.

The chain links TRBV6-5 to TRBJ1-2; unclear D gene. The CDR3 runs to 11 residues. Germline assignment: CDR1 MNHEY and CDR2 SVGAGI. With 4 bases removed from V and 8 bases from J, the gap between germline ends came to 8 bases. The CDR3 region has the DNA TGTGCCAGCAGTTCCGGAGGCGGCTACACCTTC. Its protein is CASSSGGGYTF.

The J gene is TRBJ1-2, the V gene TRBV28, with 7 bases that match TRBD1. The CDR3 has 15 amino acids. Trimming took 10 bases from V and 5 from J; bases not matched to a gene: 16. CDR1 is MDHEN and CDR2 is SYDVKM in the germline V gene. CDR3 bases: TGTGCCACACAAGGCACAGGGGATTTCCTATATGGCTACACCTTC. Its protein is CATQGTGDFLYGYTF.

V gene TRBV28 combines with J gene TRBJ1-5, with 8 bases that match TRBD1. Per the germline V gene, CDR1 is MDHEN and CDR2 is SYDVKM. The CDR3 has 14 residues. V was clipped by 2 bases and J by 11 bases; unmatched bases: 8. As DNA, the CDR3 is TGTGCCAGCAGTTTACCAGTGACAGGGGTTTCCCAGCATTTT. As protein: CASSLPVTGVSQHF. The full variable domain, its missing parts supplied by reference TRBV28 and TRBJ1-5, is DVKVTQSSRYLVKRTGEKVFLECVQDMDHENMFWYRQDPGLGLRLIYFSYDVKMKEKGDIPEGYSVSREKKERFSLILESASTNQTSMYLCASSLPVTGVSQHFGDGTRLSIL.

This clone has ten or more counts. CDR3 DNA: TGTGCCAGTAGTATTGGACAGGGGCATCAGCCCCAGCATTTT. Translated, it gives CASSIGQGHQPQHF. The V and J genes are TRBV19 and TRBJ1-5; the match to TRBD1 covers 9 bases. The V gene end was trimmed by 3 bases and the J gene end by 5 bases; junction bases not matched to a gene: 2. CDR1 and CDR2 from the germline V gene are LNHDA and SQIVND (reference sequence). The CDR3 consists of 14 residues.

The rearrangement links TRBV7-6 to TRBJ2-1; weak D call: TRBD2 (5 bases). Germline loops: CDR1 SGHVS, CDR2 FNYEAQ. The CDR3 contains 20 residues. V lost 6 bases and J 4 bases, leaving 31 bases between the germline ends. In nucleotides, the CDR3 is TGTGCCAGCAGTTTCACTACTGCACAGTTGGCTAGCCTTAATTACAATGAGCAGTTCTTC. Amino acids: CASSFTTAQLASLNYNEQFF.

This clone was counted a single time. J is TRBJ2-2 and V is TRBV30, with 10 bases identical to TRBD1. The CDR3 length is 16 residues. Losses at the gene ends were 2 bases for V and 7 bases for J; bases not matched to a gene: 10. Germline-derived CDR1 and CDR2 are GTSNPN and SVGIG (reference sequence). For the CDR3, the DNA is TGTGCCTGGAGTTTTCGGGACAGGGGAATGTTCGGGGAGCTGTTTTTT. Translation gives CAWSFRDRGMFGELFF.

The table lists this clone with a count of one. The chain has TRBV5-8 and TRBJ1-6; D unclear. The CDR3 runs to 13 residues. Germline lookup yields CDR1 SGHTS and CDR2 YDEGEE. Deletions cut 1 base from V and 9 bases from J, with 8 bases between. The CDR3 sequence is CASSLQESSPLHF. CDR3 sequence (DNA): TGTGCCAGCAGCTTGCAGGAAAGTTCACCCCTCCACTTT.

This sequence joins TRBV27 and TRBJ1-2, with 10 bases that match TRBD1. The CDR3 sequence is 15 residues long. Germline values: CDR1 MNHEY, CDR2 SMNVEV (reference sequence). The V segment lost 6 bases and the J segment 6 bases; nucleotides outside the gene matches: 10. CDR3 DNA: TGTGCCAGCAGCTGGGGACAGGGGAGTTCGGATGGCTACACCTTC. Protein: CASSWGQGSSDGYTF.

The genes are TRBV4-3 and TRBJ2-7, with D unresolved. The CDR3 has 13 amino acids. Germline CDR1 LGHNA, CDR2 YSLEER. Deletions cut 0 bases from V and 4 bases from J, with 7 bases between. As DNA, the CDR3 is TGCGCCAGCAGCCAAGATTACCGGTACGAGCAGTACTTC. It specifies CASSQDYRYEQYF.

The V and J genes are TRBV19 and TRBJ1-2, with TRBD1 matching 11 bases. The CDR3 totals 13 residues. The J segment lost 2 bases and the V segment lost 8 bases, leaving 1 base of the junction unmatched. Germline-derived CDR1 and CDR2 are LNHDA and SQIVND (reference sequence). The CDR3 spells CASGDRGNYGYTF. For the CDR3, the DNA is TGTGCCAGTGGGGACAGGGGGAACTATGGCTACACCTTC.

This chain connects TRBV11-2 to TRBJ1-1; D not certain. Germline assignment: CDR1 SGHAT and CDR2 FQNNGV. Trimming stripped 2 bases from V and 2 bases from J, with 12 bases between. This CDR3 has 15 amino acids. The CDR3 reads CASSLLAGSNTEAFF. CDR3 nucleotides: TGTGCCAGCAGCTTACTGGCGGGTTCCAACACTGAAGCTTTCTTT.

Only one count was recorded for this clone. The V gene is TRBV7-3, the J gene TRBJ2-1, with 7 nucleotides matching TRBD2. V lost 5 bases and J lost 4; bases outside the gene matches: 14. CDR1 and CDR2 from the germline V gene are SGHTA and FQGTGA. This CDR3 comprises 17 residues. The DNA of the CDR3 is TGTGCCAGCAGCCCTAGGGGCGGGGACTACCGTTACAATGAGCAGTTCTTC. It translates to CASSPRGGDYRYNEQFF.

The chain joins TRBV5-4 to TRBJ1-2, with TRBD1 matching over 12 bases. Losses at the gene ends were 0 bases for V and 8 bases for J; bases not matched to a gene: 8. Germline V gene data show CDR1 as SGHNT and CDR2 as YYREEE (reference sequence). The CDR3 runs 16 residues. The CDR3 nucleotides read TGTGCCAGCAGCTTGGTGGGGGGACAGGGGGCTGGAGGCTACACCTTC. Its protein is CASSLVGGQGAGGYTF.

The chain carries TRBV4-3 and TRBJ1-4; the D gene is possibly TRBD1 (5 bases). Germline V gene sequence: CDR1 LGHNA, CDR2 YSLEER. The CDR3 spans 16 residues. V was trimmed by 4 bases and J by 3 bases, leaving 15 bases between them. The DNA for the CDR3 is TGCGCCAGCAGCCCCGAGGAGCAAGGGGCTAATGAAAAACTGTTTTTT. Amino acid sequence: CASSPEEQGANEKLFF.

The rearrangement joins TRBV3-1 (or the pseudogene TRBV3-2) to TRBJ1-4; TRBD1 matches 9 bases. Per the germline V gene, CDR1 is LGHDT and CDR2 is YNNKEL (reference sequence). Trimming cost V 1 base and J 7 bases; bases outside gene matches: 10. CDR3 length: 17 residues. CDR3 bases: TGTGCCAGCAGCCAAGCGGGCTTGGGACAGGGATCTGAAAAACTGTTTTTT. It specifies CASSQAGLGQGSEKLFF.

J is TRBJ2-1 and V is TRBV18; tentative D call: TRBD2 (6 bases). Germline V gene lookup returns CDR1 KGHSH and CDR2 LQKENI. The CDR3 sequence is 15 residues long. The V and J ends lost 2 bases and 5 bases respectively, with 13 bases between them. In DNA form, the CDR3 reads TGTGCCAGCTCACCAACACGACTAGGTCACAATGAGCAGTTCTTC. It yields the protein CASSPTRLGHNEQFF.

The chain is built from TRBV19 and TRBJ1-2; 9 nucleotides match TRBD1. Trimming at V came to 10 bases and at J to 6 bases, leaving 12 bases not matched to a gene. The V gene's germline CDR1 is LNHDA and CDR2 SQIVND (reference sequence). CDR3 size: 14 residues. The CDR3 is CATTNWGQGNGYTF. CDR3 sequence (DNA): TGTGCCACCACCAATTGGGGACAGGGAAATGGCTACACCTTC.

This clone was observed once. J is TRBJ2-2 and V is TRBV4-3; TRBD2 agrees at 10 bases. The J segment lost 4 bases and the V segment lost 4 bases, leaving 12 bases of the junction unmatched. CDR3 length: 18 residues. Germline CDR1 is LGHNA and CDR2 is YSLEER. The CDR3 nucleotides read TGCGCCAGCAGCCCCGGGCCTAGCGGGAGTACGGTCACCGGGGAGCTGTTTTTT. This encodes CASSPGPSGSTVTGELFF.

This sequence joins TRBV3-1 (or the pseudogene TRBV3-2) and TRBJ1-1; D ambiguous. Germline CDR1 and CDR2: LGHDT and YNNKEL (reference sequence). The V gene lost 1 base and the J gene lost 11 bases, with 8 bases spanning the gap. The CDR3 has 11 amino acids. The CDR3 sequence: CASSQGPRAFF. CDR3 DNA sequence: TGTGCCAGCAGCCAAGGTCCACGGGCTTTCTTT.

The chain combines TRBV3-1 (or the pseudogene TRBV3-2) with TRBJ2-7; D is undetermined. CDR1 and CDR2 (germline): LGHDT, YNNKEL (reference sequence). The CDR3 sequence is 13 residues long. The V and J ends lost 3 bases and 3 bases respectively, with 9 bases between them. The CDR3 DNA reads as TGTGCCAGCAGCCACGGGTTTGACTACGAGCAGTACTTC. It is translated as CASSHGFDYEQYF.